These T cell receptor beta chains were read from a single sample in a study of T cell changes during pregnancy in multiple sclerosis. The method was immunoSEQ multiplex PCR; TCRdb's version includes in-frame clones alone and lacks a portion of them. The sample gives roughly 90,000 clones, around 93% of which show up once; around 2% is in the top ten. Source: peripheral blood, taken in the first trimester of pregnancy. Source of these receptors: a female donor in good health, enrolled as a control in a pregnancy study. Each CDR3 is given with its conserved first and last residue. The D gene is left open where the match is weak. The listing skips clone size in some rows; elsewhere it reads once, few, many or a size class.

d_gene	abundance	j_gene	v_gene	CDR3nt	CDR3aa
TRBD2	.	TRBJ2-7	TRBV2	TGTGCCAGCAGGACGCTAGCGGGGGCGAGCTCCTACGAGCAGTACTTC	CASRTLAGASSYEQYF
.	once	TRBJ2-7	TRBV18	TGTGCCAGCTCCCTCCTACTCAGGGACGAGCAGTACTTC	CASSLLLRDEQYF
.	.	TRBJ2-1	TRBV7-2	TGTGCCAGCAGCTTAGATGTGCCAGGCCAGTTCTTC	CASSLDVPGQFF
.	.	TRBJ2-5	TRBV6-5	TGTGCCAGCAGGCTGAGCGCCCAAGAGACCCAGTACTTC	CASRLSAQETQYF
TRBD1	.	TRBJ1-1	TRBV18	TGTGCCAGCTCACCCCTGGGACAGGGACTGAACACTGAAGCTTTCTTT	CASSPLGQGLNTEAFF
.	.	TRBJ2-7	TRBV7-6	TGTGCCAGCAGCTTACAGGACTTTAACTACGAGCAGTACTTC	CASSLQDFNYEQYF
.	once	TRBJ1-3	TRBV30	TGTGCCTGGAATCTGGAGGGAAACACCATATATTTT	CAWNLEGNTIYF
.	once	TRBJ1-1	TRBV11-2	TGTGCCAGCAGCGTCAGGGTTGGCACTGAAGCTTTCTTT	CASSVRVGTEAFF
TRBD2	once	TRBJ2-5	TRBV30	TGTGCCTGGGAGGGACTAGCGGGGTCGGCAGAGACCCAGTACTTC	CAWEGLAGSAETQYF
.	.	TRBJ2-1	TRBV5-1	TGCGCCAGCAGCTTGACACCGTCTGAATACAATGAGCAGTTCTTC	CASSLTPSEYNEQFF
.	.	TRBJ2-7	TRBV4-3	TGCGCCAGCAGCCAAGATAGCTGGGGGGGCCTATACGAGCAGTACTTC	CASSQDSWGGLYEQYF
TRBD1	.	TRBJ2-7	TRBV7-3	TGTGCCAGCAGCGTTAACAGGGGTTACGAGCAGTACTTC	CASSVNRGYEQYF
TRBD1	.	TRBJ1-2	TRBV18	TGTGCCAGCTCACAGCAGGGGGCGAGCTATGGCTACACCTTC	CASSQQGASYGYTF
.	.	TRBJ1-1	TRBV4-2	TGTGCCAGCAGCCAAGCGGGCACTGAAGCTTTCTTT	CASSQAGTEAFF
.	once	TRBJ2-4	TRBV6-1	TGTGCCAGCAGTGCCGTCGGGGAACTTCAGTACTTC	CASSAVGELQYF
.	.	TRBJ2-1	TRBV6-1	TGTGCTACAGCCCTATGGACAAACAATGAGCAGTTCTTC	CATALWTNNEQFF
.	.	TRBJ1-4	TRBV15	TGTGCCACCGCGCCGACCGCCAGGGAAAAACTGTTTTTT	CATAPTAREKLFF
.	.	TRBJ2-5	TRBV11-2	TGTGCCAGCAGCTTACAGCAAGAGACCCAGTACTTC	CASSLQQETQYF
TRBD2	.	TRBJ2-5	TRBV18	TGTGCCAGCTCGCCGACTAGCGGGGGAGCGGAGACCCAGTACTTC	CASSPTSGGAETQYF
.	once	TRBJ1-1	TRBV5-1	TGCGCCAGCAGCCAAGGACAGCAGAACACTGAAGCTTTCTTT	CASSQGQQNTEAFF
TRBD2	.	TRBJ2-2	TRBV13	TGTGCCAGCAGCCCGGGACTAGCGGTGAACACCGGGGAGCTGTTTTTT	CASSPGLAVNTGELFF
.	.	TRBJ2-7	TRBV5-1	TGCGCCAGCAGCTTGGAGAGACCAGGGCAAGGGTACGAGCAGTACTTC	CASSLERPGQGYEQYF
.	.	TRBJ2-1	TRBV7-6	TGTGCCAGCAGCTCCCCCACCGGAGTTGCGAATGAGCAGTTCTTC	CASSSPTGVANEQFF
TRBD2	.	TRBJ2-1	TRBV29-1	TGCAGCGTTGAGCGGGGGGTCTCCTACAATGAGCAGTTCTTC	CSVERGVSYNEQFF
TRBD2	.	TRBJ2-7	TRBV14	TGTGCCAGCAGCCAAGGACTAGCGGGGGGGGTTAGCTCCTACGAGCAGTACTTC	CASSQGLAGGVSSYEQYF
.	.	TRBJ2-7	TRBV10-3	TGTGCCATCAGTGAGTGGCGGGTTGGCTACGAGCAGTACTTC	CAISEWRVGYEQYF
.	.	TRBJ2-1	TRBV11-3	TGTGCCAGCAGCTTTTCCTCTCAGGGTTTCAATGAGCAGTTCTTC	CASSFSSQGFNEQFF
TRBD2	.	TRBJ2-5	TRBV28	TGTGCCAGCAGTTTTACGACAGGGACTAGCGGGGAACAGTACTTC	CASSFTTGTSGEQYF
TRBD2	.	TRBJ2-7	TRBV4-3	TGCGCCAGCAGCCAGGGGGGGTCCTACGAGCAGTACTTC	CASSQGGSYEQYF
.	.	TRBJ1-6	TRBV7-2	TGTGCCAGCAGCTTAGGCGGGGGTTCACCCCTCCACTTT	CASSLGGGSPLHF
TRBD2	.	TRBJ2-2	TRBV9	TGTGCCAGCACGGGTAGCGGGCTGGGAGGCACCGGGGAGCTGTTTTTT	CASTGSGLGGTGELFF
.	.	TRBJ1-1	TRBV4-1	TGCGCCAGCAGCCAAGTCCCGGGGAACACTGAAGCTTTCTTT	CASSQVPGNTEAFF
.	.	TRBJ2-7	TRBV29-1	TGCAGCGTGGAGGACTCCTCCCTACGAGAGCAGTACTTC	CSVEDSSLREQYF
.	.	TRBJ1-3	TRBV4-3	TGCGCCAGCAGCTTTAACTCTGGAAACACCATATATTTT	CASSFNSGNTIYF
TRBD1	.	TRBJ1-2	TRBV4-1	TGCGCCAGCAGCCACGCGGGTAGGGGGCTTGGCTACACCTTC	CASSHAGRGLGYTF
.	few	TRBJ1-5	TRBV15	TGTGCCACCAGCAGAGATCGCCTCCGGGATCAGCCCCAGCATTTT	CATSRDRLRDQPQHF
TRBD2	.	TRBJ2-2	TRBV10-3	TGTGCCATGGCGCGGGGGGGAAGGGACGGGGAGCTGTTTTTT	CAMARGGRDGELFF
.	.	TRBJ1-2	TRBV20-1	TGCAGTGCTAGAAGAGGCCAGTACCACACCTTC	CSARRGQYHTF
.	.	TRBJ2-7	TRBV10-3	TGTGCCATCAGCTCTCAAGGGGGTACAAAGTCCTACGAGCAGTACTTC	CAISSQGGTKSYEQYF
.	.	TRBJ2-7	TRBV7-2	TGTGCCAGCAGCCGAGCCCACAGCTCCTACGAGCAGTACTTC	CASSRAHSSYEQYF
.	.	TRBJ1-6	TRBV7-9	TGTGCCAGCAGCAGAAACAGTAGGGGATATTCACCCCTCCACTTT	CASSRNSRGYSPLHF
TRBD1	.	TRBJ1-5	TRBV7-8	TGTGCCAGCAGCTTTGCCGGGACAGAGAGTAAGCCCCAGCATTTT	CASSFAGTESKPQHF
.	.	TRBJ2-2	TRBV11-2	TGTGCCAGCAGTCCGACAGTACCGGCCGGGGAGCTGTTTTTT	CASSPTVPAGELFF